The next 11 T cell receptor beta chains were all read from a single sample in a study of vaccination effects on CD4 cells after COVID-19. Their antigens are not known. ViraFEST assay sequencing came after antigen-specific CD4+ T cells were expanded with viral peptide pools. The culture ran for about 10 days, and then CD4+ T cells were isolated. Vaccinees lacked prior SARS-CoV-2 infection and tested negative for nucleocapsid antibodies. Libraries were prepared by immunoSEQ multiplex PCR; TCRdb keeps only in-frame clonotypes and omits some of them. The data hold roughly 63,000 clones, with 80% observed a single time. Sequenced here: CD4+ T cells from PBMCs cultured with SARS-CoV-2 spike peptides, sampled before COVID-19 vaccination. The receptors shown here come from a human donor who received a COVID-19 vaccine.

V usage is TRBV28 and J usage is TRBJ2-1; D unclear. The CDR3 loop spans 12 amino acids. CDR1 and CDR2 from the germline V gene are MDHEN and SYDVKM. Trimming left V 3 bases short and J 8 bases short, with 8 bases between. This CDR3 reads CASSFKGYEQFF. CDR3 DNA sequence: TGTGCCAGCAGTTTCAAAGGGTATGAGCAGTTCTTC. Filled out from reference TRBV28 and TRBJ2-1, the complete variable domain reads DVKVTQSSRYLVKRTGEKVFLECVQDMDHENMFWYRQDPGLGLRLIYFSYDVKMKEKGDIPEGYSVSREKKERFSLILESASTNQTSMYLCASSFKGYEQFFGPGTRLTVL.

The V gene is TRBV10-1, the J gene TRBJ2-1, with no clear D. The CDR3 loop spans 14 amino acids. Between the trimmed V and J ends, which lost 5 bases and 1 base, there was a span of 9 bases. Germline V gene lookup returns CDR1 WNHNN and CDR2 SYGVQD (reference sequence). For the CDR3, the DNA is TGCGCCAGCAGTAACAGTCTTTCCTACAATGAGCAGTTCTTC. As protein: CASSNSLSYNEQFF.

V and J are TRBV6-4 and TRBJ2-3; TRBD1 is a possible D gene (6 bases). Germline V gene lookup returns CDR1 MRHNA and CDR2 SNTAGT. V was pared by 4 bases and J by 0 bases, with 8 bases between. This CDR3 comprises 14 residues. The CDR3 loop reads CASSATGSTDTQYF. CDR3 coding DNA: TGTGCCAGCAGTGCAACAGGGAGCACAGATACGCAGTATTTT.

This CDR3 reads CASSLGIMETQYF. The CDR3 DNA follows: TGTGCCAGCAGCTTGGGTATTATGGAGACCCAGTACTTC. V is TRBV5-4 and J is TRBJ2-5; no clear D gene. Germline CDR1 SGHNT, CDR2 YYREEE (reference sequence). Between the trimmed V and J ends, which lost 0 bases and 5 bases, there was a span of 8 bases. The CDR3 extends over 13 amino acids.

This sequence joins TRBV7-2 and TRBJ1-5, with D possibly matching TRBD1 (6 bases). CDR3 length: 15 residues. The V and J ends lost 5 bases and 7 bases respectively, with 18 bases between them. Germline loops: CDR1 SGHTA, CDR2 FQGNSA. As DNA, the CDR3 is TGTGCCAGCAGCCCCCATGACAGGCCCAGCCAGCCCCAGCATTTT. This codes for CASSPHDRPSQPQHF.

The chain carries TRBV6-1 and TRBJ2-5; 10 nucleotides agree with TRBD1. The CDR3 spans 16 residues. Germline loops: CDR1 MNHNS, CDR2 SASEGT. V lost 2 bases and J lost 5; bases outside the gene matches: 8. CDR3: CASSEIGTGEWETQYF. The CDR3 bases are TGTGCCAGCAGTGAAATTGGGACAGGGGAGTGGGAGACCCAGTACTTC.

This clone appeared a few times. This rearrangement joins TRBV6-5 to TRBJ1-6, with D hard to call. CDR3 length: 15 residues. Trimming removed 0 bases from V and 14 bases from J, with 17 bases in between. The germline CDR1 and CDR2 sequences are MNHEY and SVGAGI. The CDR3 DNA reads TGTGCCAGCAGTTACTCGAGCGGGCGGGAGAGGACCCTCCACTTT. Protein product: CASSYSSGRERTLHF.

The chain is built from TRBV5-6 and TRBJ2-5, with 9 bases lining up with TRBD2. In germline, CDR1 is SGHDT, CDR2 YYEEEE. V was clipped by 0 bases and J by 6 bases; unmatched bases: 6. The CDR3 spans 15 residues. The CDR3 DNA is TGTGCCAGCAGCTTGGTGGCGGGGGGGCCGAAGACCCAGTACTTC. It is translated as CASSLVAGGPKTQYF. Supplemented by reference TRBV5-6 and TRBJ2-5, the full variable domain reads DAGVTQSPTHLIKTRGQQVTLRCSPKSGHDTVSWYQQALGQGPQFIFQYYEEEERQRGNFPDRFSGHQFPNYSSELNVNALLLGDSALYLCASSLVAGGPKTQYFGPGTRLLVL.

V usage is TRBV19 and J usage is TRBJ1-4; a possible D gene is TRBD1 (6 bases). The V gene lost 4 bases and the J gene lost 6 bases, with 12 bases spanning the gap. The germline V gene has CDR1 LNHDA and CDR2 SQIVND (reference sequence). The CDR3 has 14 amino acids. CDR3 nucleotides: TGTGCCAGTAGTACCTCTTGGACAGATGAAAAACTGTTTTTT. The encoded protein is CASSTSWTDEKLFF. Complete variable domain (other parts from reference TRBV19 and TRBJ1-4): DGGITQSPKYLFRKEGQNVTLSCEQNLNHDAMYWYRQDPGQGLRLIYYSQIVNDFQKGDIAEGYSVSREKKESFPLTVTSAQKNPTAFYLCASSTSWTDEKLFFGSGTQLSVL.

This clone was seen only once. The rearrangement uses TRBV6-5 and TRBJ2-5; the match to TRBD1 covers 9 bases. Germline V gene sequence: CDR1 MNHEY, CDR2 SVGAGI. With V trimmed by 7 bases and J by 6 bases, 6 bases remained unmatched. This CDR3 region has 13 residues. CDR3 amino acids: CASNTGGLKTQYF. The CDR3 region has the DNA TGTGCCAGCAATACAGGGGGCTTAAAGACCCAGTACTTC.

The table lists this clone with a few counts. The chain employs TRBV4-1 and TRBJ2-1, with D uncertain. The CDR3 loop spans 14 amino acids. V lost 0 bases and J 9 bases, leaving 12 bases between the germline ends. Looked up from germline, CDR1 is MGHRA and CDR2 is YSYEKL. The CDR3 nucleotides are TGCGCCAGCAGCCAAGATCCCACCATCGGTGAGCAGTTCTTC. Its translation: CASSQDPTIGEQFF.